These 32 T cell receptor beta chains originate from one sample sequenced in a study of T cells in Graves' hyperthyroidism and ophthalmopathy. It was RNA transcripts that yielded the amplified TCR beta CDR3 regions. In the first-round RT-PCR of the TCR CDR3, the HTBI primer set was used. TCRdb redid the calling of the multiplex PCR reads with MiXCR, one entry per CDR3 protein. The top ten clones hold roughly 31% of a sample with around 720,000 distinct CDR3 sequences, approximately 36% of them seen once. Sequencing was performed on blood. The receptors originated from a woman aged 35 to 49 with Graves' hyperthyroidism.

This chain connects TRBV12-3 or TRBV12-4 to TRBJ1-5; D possibly corresponds to TRBD1 (5 bases). The CDR3 runs to 14 residues. Trimming removed 3 bases at V and 1 base at J, with 7 bases between. The CDR3 sequence is CASSFHRSNQPQHF. The CDR3 bases are TGTGCCAGCAGTTTTCACAGGAGCAATCAGCCCCAGCATTTT.

The chain recombines TRBV18 with TRBJ1-2; 10 bases are a match to TRBD1. V trimming: 4 bases; J trimming: 6 bases; junction bases outside the gene matches: 5. The CDR3 runs to 14 residues. Germline V gene lookup returns CDR1 KGHSH and CDR2 LQKENI. The CDR3 loop is CASSQGTGAHGYTF. CDR3 nucleotides: TGTGCCAGCTCACAGGGGACAGGGGCGCATGGCTACACCTTC. Filled out from reference TRBV18 and TRBJ1-2, the complete variable domain reads NAGVMQNPRHLVRRRGQEARLRCSPMKGHSHVYWYRQLPEEGLKFMVYLQKENIIDESGMPKERFSAEFPKEGPSILRIQQVVRGDSAAYFCASSQGTGAHGYTFGSGTRLTVV.

The chain couples TRBV7-2 to TRBJ2-3; 7 bases match TRBD2. The germline CDR1 and CDR2 sequences are SGHTA and FQGNSA. This CDR3 region has 16 residues. J gave up 6 bases and V 0 bases, and 9 bases lay outside the gene matches. CDR3 DNA sequence: TGTGCCAGCAGCTTAGCGCGCATGGCGGGAGCTGATACGCAGTATTTT. Amino acid sequence: CASSLARMAGADTQYF.

This clonotype was counted at least ten times. The chain has TRBV10-2 and TRBJ2-6, with D perhaps TRBD1 (5 bases). This CDR3 comprises 16 residues. In germline, CDR1 is WSHSY, CDR2 SAAADI. V dropped 5 bases and J dropped 2 bases, with 13 bases sitting between them. CDR3 sequence: CASSPLSGTGANVLTF. CDR3 bases: TGCGCCAGCAGTCCACTGTCAGGGACTGGGGCCAACGTCCTGACTTTC.

The sample holds many counts of this clonotype. This chain uses TRBV7-9 with TRBJ1-2; D is uncertain. Germline CDR1 is SEHNR and CDR2 is FQNEAQ (reference sequence). The CDR3 has 13 amino acids. V lost 7 bases and J lost 6, with 15 bases in between. CDR3 sequence (DNA): TGTGCCAGCACGGCCGCGGGTACGGATGGCTACACCTTC. Its protein is CASTAAGTDGYTF.

The sample holds a few counts of this clonotype. V gene TRBV20-1 combines with J gene TRBJ1-4; the D is unclear. The V gene lost 3 bases and the J gene lost 1 base, with 9 bases spanning the gap. The length of the CDR3 is 14 residues. Germline CDR1 is DFQATT and CDR2 is SNEGSKA (reference sequence). The CDR3 bases are TGCAGTGCTAGCGTTGGGTTAACTAATGAAAAACTGTTTTTT. Translating it yields CSASVGLTNEKLFF.

This clonotype has at least ten counts. The J gene is TRBJ1-6, the V gene TRBV7-2; D gene uncertain. The ends were cut back, 4 bases at V and 7 bases at J, with 11 bases in the middle. The CDR3 is 14 residues long. Looked up from germline, CDR1 is SGHTA and CDR2 is FQGNSA. The CDR3 region is CASSYAVGNSPLHF. In nucleotides, the CDR3 is TGTGCCAGCAGCTATGCGGTGGGGAATTCACCCCTCCACTTT. Supplemented by reference TRBV7-2 and TRBJ1-6, the full variable domain reads GAGVSQSPSNKVTEKGKDVELRCDPISGHTALYWYRQSLGQGLEFLIYFQGNSAPDKSGLPSDRFSAERTGGSVSTLTIQRTQQEDSAVYLCASSYAVGNSPLHFGNGTRLTVT.

This clonotype was seen ten or more times. In DNA, the CDR3 is TGTGCCAGTAGTCGCCGGGACAGGGGGGAGACCCAGTACTTC. Translated, it gives CASSRRDRGETQYF. This rearrangement joins TRBV19 to TRBJ2-5, with 11 bases aligning to TRBD1. The CDR3 extends over 14 amino acids. The germline V gene encodes CDR1 LNHDA and CDR2 SQIVND (reference sequence). The V segment lost 5 bases and the J segment 5 bases; nucleotides outside the gene matches: 4.

This clonotype was counted many times. The genes are TRBV7-9 and TRBJ1-2; perhaps TRBD1 as D (6 bases). The CDR3 loop spans 15 amino acids. V lost 4 bases, J lost 5 bases, and 17 bases lay in between. Germline values: CDR1 SEHNR, CDR2 FQNEAQ (reference sequence). CDR3 sequence reads: CASSSGQGYRYGYTF. The CDR3 DNA is TGTGCCAGCAGCTCAGGCCAGGGGTATCGATATGGCTACACCTTC.

This clonotype showed up many times. The J gene is TRBJ2-5, the V gene TRBV4-1; D may be TRBD1 (5 bases). Germline V gene sequence: CDR1 MGHRA, CDR2 YSYEKL. The V end was cut by 3 bases, the J end by 5 bases, with 13 bases between. The CDR3 covers 14 residues. The CDR3 reads CASSQTQVRETQYF. CDR3 nucleotide sequence: TGCGCCAGCAGCCAGACACAGGTCAGGGAGACCCAGTACTTC.

Ten or more counts support this clonotype. This chain links TRBV7-2 with TRBJ1-2, with TRBD1 as a possible D gene (6 bases). Germline V gene data show CDR1 as SGHTA and CDR2 as FQGNSA. This CDR3 has 15 residues. V lost 1 base to trimming and J lost 12 bases, with 21 bases between them. The CDR3 is CASSLGTGTGFTHTF. CDR3 bases: TGTGCCAGCAGCTTAGGAACAGGGACGGGTTTTACTCACACCTTC.

The rearrangement links TRBV2 to TRBJ2-7; 7 nucleotides line up with TRBD2. The CDR3 runs to 16 residues. The germline gives CDR1 SNHLY, CDR2 FYNNEI. The CDR3 DNA reads TGTGCTAGAGACATAGCGGGCCCCCCCACCCGCTACGAGCAGTACTTC. This sequence encodes CARDIAGPPTRYEQYF.

Remarks on this clonotype: Since a much larger clone is just one base distant, this may be a read error. This sequence joins TRBV7-2 and TRBJ2-7, with TRBD1 matching over 7 bases. The ends lost 6 bases at V and 4 bases at J; junction bases unmatched: 12. This CDR3 is 15 amino acids long. In germline, CDR1 is SGHTA, CDR2 FQGNSA. CDR3 sequence: CASRVPGQRMYEQYF. CDR3 nucleotide sequence: TGTGCCAGCAGAGTTCCGGGACAGAGGATGTACGAGCAGTACTTC.

This clonotype was counted many times. The chain combines TRBV29-1 with TRBJ1-1, with a weak D call TRBD1 (6 bases). This CDR3 spans 13 amino acids. Germline V CDR1 and CDR2: SQVTM, ANQGSEA. The ends were cut back, 7 bases at V and 3 bases at J, with 15 bases in the middle. The CDR3 sequence is CSATGQSDTEAFF. CDR3 nucleotides: TGCAGCGCCACCGGACAGAGCGACACTGAAGCTTTCTTT. Full variable domain (missing parts from reference TRBV29-1 and TRBJ1-1): SAVISQKPSRDICQRGTSLTIQCQVDSQVTMMFWYRQQPGQSLTLIATANQGSEATYESGFVIDKFPISRPNLTFSTLTVSNMSPEDSSIYLCSATGQSDTEAFFGQGTRLTVV.

V and J are TRBV6-6 and TRBJ1-2; no definite D call. The germline V gene encodes CDR1 MNHNY and CDR2 SVGAGI (reference sequence). The V and J ends lost 6 bases and 0 bases respectively, with 17 bases between them. The CDR3 is made up of 16 amino acids. CDR3 DNA: TGTGCCAGCAGGGGCTTGTTCCAGAGAACTAACTATGGCTACACCTTC. Protein: CASRGLFQRTNYGYTF.

This clonotype has just a few counts. The DNA for the CDR3 is TGTGCCAGCAGCTCAGGGCCCTTCCAAGAGACCCAGTACTTC. This gives the protein CASSSGPFQETQYF. V usage is TRBV6-5 and J usage is TRBJ2-5; possibly TRBD1 for D (5 bases). The CDR3 is 14 residues long. The germline V gene has CDR1 MNHEY and CDR2 SVGAGI. Trimming took 6 bases from V and 1 from J, leaving 12 bases between them.

On this clonotype itself: A junction boundary mismatches the germline segment, possibly from a read error. The CDR3 DNA is TGTGCCGGCAGTTCCGAGGACAGGGAGGGTCAGCCCCAGCATTTT. This gives the protein CAGSSEDREGQPQHF. J is TRBJ1-5 and V is TRBV12-3 or TRBV12-4; the match to TRBD1 covers 8 bases. CDR3 length: 15 amino acids.

Ten or more counts support this clonotype. This rearrangement joins TRBV6-5 to TRBJ1-6; D remains ambiguous. Germline V gives CDR1 MNHEY, CDR2 SVGAGI. Trimming shortened V by 6 bases and J by 10 bases, and 22 bases separated the two germline ends. CDR3 length: 16 amino acids. The DNA for the CDR3 is TGTGCCAGCAGCCAGTCGCGGGATGCGTCCGGGTCACCCCTCCACTTT. It translates to CASSQSRDASGSPLHF.

The rearrangement joins TRBV4-2 to TRBJ1-2; TRBD1 might be the D (5 bases). CDR1 LGHNA and CDR2 YNFKEQ come from the germline V gene. The CDR3 runs 16 residues. Between the trimmed V and J ends, which lost 4 bases and 4 bases, there was a span of 19 bases. The CDR3 protein is CASSPDRPGGVYGYTF. DNA for the CDR3: TGTGCCAGCAGCCCGGATCGACCCGGGGGGGTCTATGGCTACACCTTC.

V usage is TRBV7-3 and J usage is TRBJ1-1; tentative D call: TRBD1 (6 bases). Trimming pared 5 bases from V and 4 bases from J, leaving 17 bases between. The CDR3 is 15 residues long. Germline V gives CDR1 SGHTA, CDR2 FQGTGA. DNA for the CDR3: TGTGCCAGCAGCCCCGGGTGGGGGGGCGGCACTGAAGCTTTCTTT. Protein product: CASSPGWGGGTEAFF.

Remarks on this clonotype: The conserved phenylalanine or tryptophan is not found at the CDR3 terminus, so this likely reflects a read error. The chain carries TRBV29-1 and TRBJ2-7; weak D call: TRBD1 (6 bases). CDR1 SQVTM and CDR2 ANQGSEA come from the germline V gene. V lost 4 bases and J 6 bases, leaving 16 bases between the germline ends. The CDR3 sequence is 13 residues long. The CDR3, as DNA: TGCAGCGTTGTTCGGGGACAAGTGGGCGAGCAGTACCTC. Translated: CSVVRGQVGEQYL.

In this sample, this clonotype turned up many times. The chain couples TRBV7-9 to TRBJ1-1, with TRBD1 matching 9 bases. CDR3 length: 13 amino acids. CDR1 and CDR2 from the germline V gene are SEHNR and FQNEAQ (reference sequence). V trimming: 6 bases; J trimming: 6 bases; junction bases outside the gene matches: 5. The CDR3, as DNA: TGTGCCAGCAGGAAGACAGGGGGGGCTGAAGCTTTCTTT. Translating it yields CASRKTGGAEAFF.

Remarks on this clonotype: One end of the junction fails to match germline, which may point to a read error. CDR3 in DNA: TGTGCCAGCAGTTTCTCTTTAGCGGGAGGCTACGAGCAGTACTTC. Encoded protein: CASSFSLAGGYEQYF. The chain is built from TRBV10-3 and TRBJ2-7; 10 bases are a match to TRBD2. CDR3 size: 15 residues. Germline values: CDR1 ENHRY, CDR2 SYGVKD.

This clonotype was found many times. J is TRBJ1-3 and V is TRBV10-3; D call uncertain. Germline CDR1 is ENHRY and CDR2 is SYGVKD. V was trimmed by 4 bases and J by 4 bases, leaving 11 bases between them. The CDR3 contains 14 residues. Here the CDR3 reads CAISGRQDGNTIYF. CDR3 nucleotide sequence: TGTGCCATCAGTGGGAGGCAGGACGGAAACACCATATATTTT.

In this sample, this clonotype turned up a few times. The chain links TRBV9 to TRBJ1-1, with D uncertain. Trimming took off 4 bases at V and 5 bases at J, with 12 bases between the two ends. The length of the CDR3 is 13 residues. Germline loops: CDR1 SGDLS, CDR2 YYNGEE. The CDR3 here is CASSRTLRTEAFF. The CDR3 nucleotides read TGTGCCAGCAGCCGTACCCTAAGGACTGAAGCTTTCTTT. Supplemented by reference TRBV9 and TRBJ1-1, the full variable domain reads DSGVTQTPKHLITATGQRVTLRCSPRSGDLSVYWYQQSLDQGLQFLIQYYNGEERAKGNILERFSAQQFPDLHSELNLSSLELGDSALYFCASSRTLRTEAFFGQGTRLTVV.

This chain joins TRBV18 and TRBJ1-1, with 7 bases aligning to TRBD1. Germline loops: CDR1 KGHSH, CDR2 LQKENI. The CDR3 contains 16 residues. The V gene end was trimmed by 0 bases and the J gene end by 1 base; junction bases not matched to a gene: 5. The CDR3 region has the DNA TGTGCCAGCTCACCACCGAACAGGGGAGGGAACACTGAAGCTTTCTTT. It encodes CASSPPNRGGNTEAFF.

The chain recombines TRBV12-3 or TRBV12-4 with TRBJ1-1; the match to TRBD1 covers 8 bases. This CDR3 has 15 amino acids. The junction had 8 bases not matched to a gene; V was cut back by 4 bases and J by 4 bases. In nucleotides, the CDR3 is TGTGCCAGCAGTTCGGACAGGGTGGGTTCCACTGAAGCTTTCTTT. This encodes CASSSDRVGSTEAFF.

This clonotype was picked up a small number of times. The junction and the germline gene differ at one end; a read error may be behind it. This chain joins TRBV10-3 and TRBJ1-1; 8 bases fit TRBD1. The CDR3 spans 14 residues. Germline CDR1 is ENHRY and CDR2 is SYGVKD. The CDR3: CASSFSTRQGEAFF. The CDR3 region has the DNA TGTGCCAGCAGTTTCTCGACTCGACAGGGGGAAGCTTTCTTT.

This clonotype was picked up many times. This chain uses TRBV7-8 with TRBJ1-1; 8 bases are a match to TRBD1. The trim removed 3 bases at V and 0 bases at J, leaving 9 bases unmatched. Germline values: CDR1 SGHVS, CDR2 FQNEAQ. The CDR3 is made up of 17 amino acids. The CDR3 DNA reads TGTGCCAGCAGCTTTTCCGGGACAGGTGAAATGAACACTGAAGCTTTCTTT. Protein: CASSFSGTGEMNTEAFF.

In this sample, this clonotype turned up many times. The V call is TRBV9, the J call TRBJ1-4; 7 nucleotides match TRBD1. The V segment lost 0 bases and the J segment 14 bases; nucleotides outside the gene matches: 7. Germline CDR1 and CDR2: SGDLS and YYNGEE. The CDR3 contains 13 residues. The CDR3 nucleotides read TGTGCCAGCAGCGTAGGATCTGACAGGGATCTGTTTTTT. It translates to CASSVGSDRDLFF.

The J gene is TRBJ2-5, the V gene TRBV29-1, with D tentatively TRBD2 (6 bases). The CDR3 is 12 amino acids. The V gene lost 7 bases and the J gene lost 5 bases, with 14 bases spanning the gap. CDR1 is SQVTM, CDR2 ANQGSEA, per germline. The CDR3 spells CSGRAHGETQYF. CDR3 DNA sequence: TGCAGCGGGAGGGCCCACGGTGAGACCCAGTACTTC.

This clonotype has ten or more counts. This CDR3 reads CASSFGQGPYGYTF. CDR3 nucleotides: TGTGCCAGCAGCTTCGGGCAGGGCCCATATGGCTACACCTTC. The chain recombines TRBV7-2 with TRBJ1-2, with D maybe TRBD1 (5 bases). This CDR3 has 14 amino acids. The V gene's germline CDR1 is SGHTA and CDR2 FQGNSA. With 3 bases removed from V and 5 bases from J, the gap between germline ends came to 13 bases.